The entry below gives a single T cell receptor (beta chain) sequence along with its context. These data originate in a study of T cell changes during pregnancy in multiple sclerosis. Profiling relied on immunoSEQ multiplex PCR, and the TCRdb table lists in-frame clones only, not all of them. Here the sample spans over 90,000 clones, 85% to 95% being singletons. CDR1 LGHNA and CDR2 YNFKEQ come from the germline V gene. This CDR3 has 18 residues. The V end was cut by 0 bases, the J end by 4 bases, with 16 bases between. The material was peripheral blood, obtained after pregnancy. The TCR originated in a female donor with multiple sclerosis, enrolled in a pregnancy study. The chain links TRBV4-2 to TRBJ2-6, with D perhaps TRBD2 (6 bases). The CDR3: CASSQDLLGGGGANVLTF. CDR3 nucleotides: TGTGCCAGCAGCCAAGATCTACTGGGGGGTGGAGGGGCCAACGTCCTGACTTTC.